The sequence of this T cell receptor (beta chain) was determined in a study of shared clonotypes between healthy human individuals. Profiling relied on immunoSEQ multiplex PCR, and the TCRdb table lists in-frame clones only, not all of them. This table holds 2 million to 2.5 million clones, roughly 92% found once. The length of the CDR3 is 18 residues. Germline V gene sequence: CDR1 SQVTM, CDR2 ANQGSEA. The V segment lost 2 bases and the J segment 13 bases; nucleotides outside the gene matches: 26. The specimen sequenced was naive CD4+ T cells from PBMCs. Subset specified: CD45RA+ positively selected. V and J are TRBV29-1 and TRBJ2-1, with 7 bases aligning to TRBD2. The receptor was derived from a young man in good health. Some clones in this sample may be carry-over from other donors' samples. The CDR3 nucleotides are TGCAGCGTTGAACGTGGCAGCGTTTCAAAAATTAGGGGAGGGATTCAGTTCTTC. Its translation is CSVERGSVSKIRGGIQFF.